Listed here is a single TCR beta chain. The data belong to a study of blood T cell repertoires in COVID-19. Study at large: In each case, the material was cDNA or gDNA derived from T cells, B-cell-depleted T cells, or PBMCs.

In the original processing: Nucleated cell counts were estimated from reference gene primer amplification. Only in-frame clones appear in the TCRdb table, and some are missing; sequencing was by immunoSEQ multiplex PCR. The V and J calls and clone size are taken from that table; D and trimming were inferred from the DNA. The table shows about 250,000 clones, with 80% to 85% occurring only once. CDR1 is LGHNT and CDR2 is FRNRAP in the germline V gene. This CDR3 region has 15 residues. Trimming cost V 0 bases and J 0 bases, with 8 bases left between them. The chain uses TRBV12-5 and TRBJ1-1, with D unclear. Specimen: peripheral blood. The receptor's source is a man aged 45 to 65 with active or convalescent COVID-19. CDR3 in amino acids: CASGLVKQLNTEAFF. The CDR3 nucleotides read TGTGCTAGTGGTTTGGTGAAACAGTTGAACACTGAAGCTTTCTTT.